The clone carrying this TCR beta chain was recorded a few times. The source of the sample is a study of beta chain features in type 1 diabetes. V was pared by 3 bases and J by 6 bases, with 15 bases between. Germline CDR1 reads SGDLS; CDR2 reads YYNGEE. The CDR3 contains 14 residues. Every bit of the isolated RNA underwent reverse transcription, so sequencing read expressed TCRB transcripts. Sequencing used immunoSEQ multiplex PCR; TCRdb keeps in-frame clones, though not all of them. The repertoire holds approximately 150,000 clones, with 8.5% to 12% as singletons. This receptor was obtained from a man aged 18 to 35 in good health. The sample was naive CD4+ T cells from blood. The rearrangement uses TRBV9 and TRBJ1-2; D might be TRBD1 (6 bases). The CDR3 nucleotides are TGTGCCAGCAGCGGACGTTCAGGGGTAGATGGCTACACCTTC. Translated, it gives CASSGRSGVDGYTF.